This T cell receptor beta chain was sequenced during a study of blood T cell repertoires in COVID-19. On the study more broadly: The origin of the acute and convalescent COVID-19 samples was the United States, Italy and Spain. Sources were T cells, B-cell-depleted T cells, or PBMCs; the material itself was cDNA or gDNA.

Trimming pared 3 bases from V and 5 bases from J, leaving 7 bases between. Germline CDR1 SNHLY, CDR2 FYNNEI. The CDR3 runs 12 residues. In the source study's methods: Counts of nucleated cells, estimated from reference gene primer amplification, were obtained. Profiling relied on immunoSEQ multiplex PCR, and the TCRdb table lists in-frame clones only, not all of them. V, J and clone size derive from that table, while D and trimming were established from the DNA sequence. The top ten hold under 5% of the sample, which has 160,000 or so clones, 80% to 90% seen once. This chain uses TRBV2 with TRBJ1-2; D is unclear. The TCR comes from a woman aged 70-85 years with acute or convalescent COVID-19. Sequencing was done on a sample of peripheral blood. CDR3 sequence: CASSEADYGYTF. CDR3 DNA sequence: TGTGCCAGCAGTGAGGCGGATTATGGCTACACCTTC.